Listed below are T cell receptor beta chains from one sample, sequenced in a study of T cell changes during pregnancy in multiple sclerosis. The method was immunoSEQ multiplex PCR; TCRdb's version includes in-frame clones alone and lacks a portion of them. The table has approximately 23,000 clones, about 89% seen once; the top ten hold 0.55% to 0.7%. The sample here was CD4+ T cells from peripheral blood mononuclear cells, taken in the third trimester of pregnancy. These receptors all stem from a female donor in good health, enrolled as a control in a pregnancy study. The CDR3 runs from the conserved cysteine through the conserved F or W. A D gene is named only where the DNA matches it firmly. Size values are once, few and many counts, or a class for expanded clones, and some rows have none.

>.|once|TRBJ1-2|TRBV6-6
TGTGCCAGCAGTTACGGGAGCAAGAACTATGGCTACACCTTC
CASSYGSKNYGYTF
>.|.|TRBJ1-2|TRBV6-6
TGTGCCCGAAGTCAGGGGCCCGCCTATGGCTACACCTTC
CARSQGPAYGYTF
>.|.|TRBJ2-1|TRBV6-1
TGTGCCAGCAGGGCGGGTAATGAGCAGTTCTTC
CASRAGNEQFF
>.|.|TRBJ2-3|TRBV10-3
TGTGCCAGCAGAGACGGGAATACGCAGTATTTT
CASRDGNTQYF
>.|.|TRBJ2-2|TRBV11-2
TGTGCCAGCAGCTCCCTGAGGCTGAACACCGGGGAGCTGTTTTTT
CASSSLRLNTGELFF
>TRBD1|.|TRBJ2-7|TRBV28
TGTGCCAGCAGTTACAATGTGGGACAGGGGAACTACGAGCAGTACTTC
CASSYNVGQGNYEQYF
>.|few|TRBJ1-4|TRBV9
TGTGCCAGCAGCGTAGATCCCCAGGGGGAAAAACTGTTTTTT
CASSVDPQGEKLFF
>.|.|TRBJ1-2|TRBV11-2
TGTGCCAGCAGCTTGTCGGGATTAAGGTGGAGTAACTATGGCTACACCTTC
CASSLSGLRWSNYGYTF
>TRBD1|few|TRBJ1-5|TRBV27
TGTGCCAGCAGACCTACAGGGGGGCATCAGCCCCAGCATTTT
CASRPTGGHQPQHF
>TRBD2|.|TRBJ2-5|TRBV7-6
TGTGCCAGCAGCTTAGATCCGCCTAGCGGGGTAAAGACCCAGTACTTC
CASSLDPPSGVKTQYF
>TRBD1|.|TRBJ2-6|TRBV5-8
TGTGCCAGCAGCTTGGGCACAGGGGGATATGGGGCCAACGTCCTGACTTTC
CASSLGTGGYGANVLTF
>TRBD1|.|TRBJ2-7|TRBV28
TGTGCCAGCAGTTCAGGGACAGGCTTCTCCTACGAGCAGTACTTC
CASSSGTGFSYEQYF
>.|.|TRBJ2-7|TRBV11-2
TGTGCCAGCAGCTTAGATGGCAGGGTGCCGAACTACGAGCAGTACTTC
CASSLDGRVPNYEQYF
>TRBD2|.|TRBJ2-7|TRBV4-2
TGTGCCAGCAGCCAAGACCGTAGCGGGAGGGGTAACGAGCAGTACTTC
CASSQDRSGRGNEQYF
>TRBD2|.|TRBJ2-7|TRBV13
TGTGCCAGCAGCTTAATAGCGGGCCTCTCCTACGAGCAGTACTTC
CASSLIAGLSYEQYF
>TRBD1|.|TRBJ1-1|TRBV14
TGTGCCAGCAGCCAGCGACAGGGGAGGAACACTGAAGCTTTCTTT
CASSQRQGRNTEAFF
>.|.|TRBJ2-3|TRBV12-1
TGTGCCAGCAGCTTTGTAGCGGGAGTTACTAGCACAGATACGCAGTATTTT
CASSFVAGVTSTDTQYF
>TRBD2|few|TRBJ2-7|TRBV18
TGTGCCAGCTCACCAAGCATAGACGCCGGGACTAGCGGGATCTACGAGCAGTACTTC
CASSPSIDAGTSGIYEQYF
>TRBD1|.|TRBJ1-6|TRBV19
TGTGCCAGTGCCGTCGGTAGGGGGCGTTCACCCCTCCACTTT
CASAVGRGRSPLHF
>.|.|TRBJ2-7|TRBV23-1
TGCGCCAGCAGTCAATCGAGGGGGGGCAACGAGCAGTACTTC
CASSQSRGGNEQYF
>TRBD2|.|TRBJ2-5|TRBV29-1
TGCAGCGTTGGGGGGACTAGCGCGACCTTGGCGGAGACCCAGTACTTC
CSVGGTSATLAETQYF
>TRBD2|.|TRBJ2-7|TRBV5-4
TGTGCCAGCAGCTTGGGTCCTAGCGGTGGGAGCTCCTACGAGCAGTACTTC
CASSLGPSGGSSYEQYF
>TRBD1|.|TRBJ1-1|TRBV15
TGTGCCACCAGCAGAGAGGGGACAGGGGGCAGGAGGACTGAAGCTTTCTTT
CATSREGTGGRRTEAFF
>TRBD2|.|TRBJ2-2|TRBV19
TGTGCCAGTAGTATTGGGCTAGCGGGGCAAACCGGGGAGCTGTTTTTT
CASSIGLAGQTGELFF
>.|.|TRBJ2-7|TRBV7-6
TGTGCCAGCAGCTCGGGGACTTCTACCTACGAGCAGTACTTC
CASSSGTSTYEQYF
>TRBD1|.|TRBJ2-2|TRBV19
TGTGCCAGTAGTTTCTCCGGGACAGGGTTTACCGGGGAGCTGTTTTTT
CASSFSGTGFTGELFF
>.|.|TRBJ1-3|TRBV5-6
TGTGCCAGCAGCTTGCGCGGGCCTGGAAACACCATATATTTT
CASSLRGPGNTIYF
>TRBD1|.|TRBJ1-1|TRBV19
TGTGCCAGTAGTCCCACAGGGGGCAACACTGAAGCTTTCTTT
CASSPTGGNTEAFF
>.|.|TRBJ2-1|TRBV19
TGTGCCAGTAGTGTCAGGGGCCATTCCTACAATGAGCAGTTCTTC
CASSVRGHSYNEQFF
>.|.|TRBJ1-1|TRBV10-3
TGTGCCATCAGTGGGGGGGGTGGGACTGAAGCTTTCTTT
CAISGGGGTEAFF
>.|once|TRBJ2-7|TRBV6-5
TGTGCCAGCAGTTACACGACAGTCCCCTCCTACGAGCAGTACTTC
CASSYTTVPSYEQYF
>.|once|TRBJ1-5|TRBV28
TGTGCCAGCAGTTTAATACGGGTAGACGGCAATCAGCCCCAGCATTTT
CASSLIRVDGNQPQHF
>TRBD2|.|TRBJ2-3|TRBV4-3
TGCGCCAGCAGCCAAGCTAGCGGGGGCACAGATACGCAGTATTTT
CASSQASGGTDTQYF
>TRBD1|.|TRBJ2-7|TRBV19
TGTGCCAGTAGTATAAGCTCCGGGACAGGGGCCTACGAGCAGTACTTC
CASSISSGTGAYEQYF
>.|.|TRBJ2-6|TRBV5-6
TGTGCCAGCAGTTCTCGGATAGGGGCTGGGGCCAACGTCCTGACTTTC
CASSSRIGAGANVLTF
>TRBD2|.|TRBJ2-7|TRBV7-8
TGTGCCAGCAGCCTTTTGAGCGGGAGCTCCTACGAGCAGTACTTC
CASSLLSGSSYEQYF
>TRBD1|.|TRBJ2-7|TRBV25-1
TGTGCCAGCAGTGCAAGGGACAGGATGGGTAGAGAGCAGTACTTC
CASSARDRMGREQYF
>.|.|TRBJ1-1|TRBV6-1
TGTGCCAGCAGTGTCGGGGGTAGGGCTGAAGCTTTCTTT
CASSVGGRAEAFF
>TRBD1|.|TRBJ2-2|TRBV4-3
TGCGCCAGCAGCCAAGCACAGGGGGCCAGCACCGGGGAGCTGTTTTTT
CASSQAQGASTGELFF
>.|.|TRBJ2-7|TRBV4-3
TGCGCCAGCAGCCAGGGGCCGACTCCCAGCGAGCAGTACTTC
CASSQGPTPSEQYF
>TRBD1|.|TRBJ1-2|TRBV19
TGTGCCAGTAGTCCAACAGGGGAACGAGGCTACACCTTC
CASSPTGERGYTF
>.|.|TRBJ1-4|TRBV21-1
TGTGCCAGCAGCAGTTGTCCCGGGGGGCGGGAAAAACTGTTTTTT
CASSSCPGGREKLFF
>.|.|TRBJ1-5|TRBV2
TGTGCCAGCAGTCTCATTAGGACAGAAAATCAGCCCCAGCATTTT
CASSLIRTENQPQHF
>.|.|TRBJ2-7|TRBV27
TGTGCCAGCAGTTTATCAGGGACATCCTTCTACGAGCAGTACTTC
CASSLSGTSFYEQYF
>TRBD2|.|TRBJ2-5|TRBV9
TGTGCCAGCAGCGTAGCTACGGGGGGACTGAGCCAAGAGACCCAGTACTTC
CASSVATGGLSQETQYF
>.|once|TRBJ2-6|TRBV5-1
TGCGCCAGCAGCTTGAATGCAGGGACTGGGGCCAACGTCCTGACTTTC
CASSLNAGTGANVLTF
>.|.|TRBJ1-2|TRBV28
TGTGCCAGCAGTTCCATCAGCTATGGCTACACCTTC
CASSSISYGYTF
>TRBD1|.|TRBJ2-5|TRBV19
TGTGCCAGTAGTATAGGGACAGGGGGCTGGGAGACCCAGTACTTC
CASSIGTGGWETQYF
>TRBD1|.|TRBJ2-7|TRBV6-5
TGTGCCAGCAGTTCGGAGACAGGGTACGGCGAGCAGTACTTC
CASSSETGYGEQYF
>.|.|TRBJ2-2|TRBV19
TGTGCCAGTAGTACCCAGGTGAACACCGGGGAGCTGTTTTTT
CASSTQVNTGELFF
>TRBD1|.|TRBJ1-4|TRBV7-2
TGTGCCAGCAGCAAGACCTCAGGGGGAGCTAATGAAAAACTGTTTTTT
CASSKTSGGANEKLFF
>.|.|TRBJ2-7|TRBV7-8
TGTGCCAGCAGCTTAGTGGGGCAGGGCTCCTACGAGCAGTACTTC
CASSLVGQGSYEQYF
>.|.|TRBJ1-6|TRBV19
TGTGCCAGTAGCCTCCCCCAGGCTAATTCACCCCTCCACTTT
CASSLPQANSPLHF
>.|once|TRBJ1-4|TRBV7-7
TGTGCCAGCAGCTTGCGCAGGGGCGACGAAAAACTGTTTTTT
CASSLRRGDEKLFF
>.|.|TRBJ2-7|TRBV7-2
TGTGCCAGCAGCTTTGACACTTTGGGGGGGCAGTACTTC
CASSFDTLGGQYF